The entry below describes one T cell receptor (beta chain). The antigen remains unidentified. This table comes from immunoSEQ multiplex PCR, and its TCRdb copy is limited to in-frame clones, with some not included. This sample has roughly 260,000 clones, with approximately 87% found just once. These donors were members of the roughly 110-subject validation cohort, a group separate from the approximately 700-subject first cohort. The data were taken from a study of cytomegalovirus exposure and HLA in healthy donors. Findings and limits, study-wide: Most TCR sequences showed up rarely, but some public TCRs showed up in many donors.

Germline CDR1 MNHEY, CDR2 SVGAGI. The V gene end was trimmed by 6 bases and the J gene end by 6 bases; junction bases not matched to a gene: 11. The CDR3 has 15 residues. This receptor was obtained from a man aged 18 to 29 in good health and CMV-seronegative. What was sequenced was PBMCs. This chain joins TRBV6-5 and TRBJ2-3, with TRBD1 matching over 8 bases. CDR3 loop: CASRPPGTGRDTQYF. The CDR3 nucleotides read TGTGCCAGCAGACCCCCGGGGACAGGCAGGGATACGCAGTATTTT.